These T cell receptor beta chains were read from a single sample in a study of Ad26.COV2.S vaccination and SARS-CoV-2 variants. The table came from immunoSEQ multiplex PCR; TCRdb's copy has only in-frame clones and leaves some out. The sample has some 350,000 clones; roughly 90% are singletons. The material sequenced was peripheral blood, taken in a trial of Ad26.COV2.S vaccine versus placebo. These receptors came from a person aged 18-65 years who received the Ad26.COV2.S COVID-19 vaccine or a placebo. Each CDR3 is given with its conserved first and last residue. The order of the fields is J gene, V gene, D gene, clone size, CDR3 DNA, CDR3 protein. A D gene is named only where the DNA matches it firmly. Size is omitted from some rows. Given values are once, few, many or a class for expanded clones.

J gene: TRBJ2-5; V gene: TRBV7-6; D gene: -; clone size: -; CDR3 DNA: TGTGCCAGCAGCAGACAGGGAGGCGGGTGGAGAGAGACCCAGTACTTC; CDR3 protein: CASSRQGGGWRETQYF
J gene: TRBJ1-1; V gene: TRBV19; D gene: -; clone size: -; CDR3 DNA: TGTGCCAGTAGTACCCTCTCGGGACCTAACACTGAAGCTTTCTTT; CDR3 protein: CASSTLSGPNTEAFF
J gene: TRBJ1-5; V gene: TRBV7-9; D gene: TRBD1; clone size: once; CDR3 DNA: TGTGCCAGCAGCTTAGTCCGTGGACAGGTTCGGTCGCCCCAGCATTTT; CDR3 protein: CASSLVRGQVRSPQHF
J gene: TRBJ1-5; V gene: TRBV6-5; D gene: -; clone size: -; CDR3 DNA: TGTGCCAGCAGCCGGGCGGGGCTAGGCAATCAGCCCCAGCATTTT; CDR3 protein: CASSRAGLGNQPQHF
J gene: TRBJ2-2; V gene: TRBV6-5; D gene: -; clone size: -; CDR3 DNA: TGTGCCAGCAGTTACTCTCGCGGCCCGGCCACCGGGGAGCTGTTTTTT; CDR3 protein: CASSYSRGPATGELFF
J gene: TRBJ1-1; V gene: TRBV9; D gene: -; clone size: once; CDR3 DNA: TGTGCCAGCAGCGTAACCCTGGGAGCGAACACTGAAGCTTTCTTT; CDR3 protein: CASSVTLGANTEAFF
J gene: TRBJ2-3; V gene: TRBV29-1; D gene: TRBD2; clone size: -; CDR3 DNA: TGCAGCGTTGAAGCATTAGCGGGGGGACTGGATACGCAGTATTTT; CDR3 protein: CSVEALAGGLDTQYF
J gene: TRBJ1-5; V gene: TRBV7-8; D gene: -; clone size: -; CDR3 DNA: TGTGCCAGCAGCTTAGGGGGTCTTCAGCCCCAGCATTTT; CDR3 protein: CASSLGGLQPQHF
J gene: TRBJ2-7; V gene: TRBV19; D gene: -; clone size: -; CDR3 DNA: TGTGCCAGTAGTCCTAGGTTGGGGGAGTACGAGCAGTACTTC; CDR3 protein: CASSPRLGEYEQYF
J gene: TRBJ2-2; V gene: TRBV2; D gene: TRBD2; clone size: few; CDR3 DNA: TGTGCCAGCAGTGAAGCGCGTAGCGGGGTCCTCACCGGGGAGCTGTTTTTT; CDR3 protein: CASSEARSGVLTGELFF
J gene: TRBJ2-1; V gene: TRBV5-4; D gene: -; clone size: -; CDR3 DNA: TGTGCCAGCAGCTTGGGACGGCCTGGGGATGAGCAGTTCTTC; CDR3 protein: CASSLGRPGDEQFF
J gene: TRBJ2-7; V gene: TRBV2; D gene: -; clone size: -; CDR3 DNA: TGTGCCAGCAGTGAAACCTGGCCGAGTACCTACGAGCAGTACTTC; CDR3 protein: CASSETWPSTYEQYF
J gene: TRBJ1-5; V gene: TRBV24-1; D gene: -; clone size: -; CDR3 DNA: TGTGCCACCAGTGACCTTAATCAGCCCCAGCATTTT; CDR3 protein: CATSDLNQPQHF
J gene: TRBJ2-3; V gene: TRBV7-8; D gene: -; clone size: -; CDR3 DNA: TGTGCCAGCAGCCCTCGCGGGGATACGCAGTATTTT; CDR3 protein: CASSPRGDTQYF
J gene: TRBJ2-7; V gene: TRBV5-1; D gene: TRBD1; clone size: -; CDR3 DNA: TGCGCCAGCAGCTTAGGCGGACAGGGAGGCTACGAGCAGTACTTC; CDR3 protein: CASSLGGQGGYEQYF
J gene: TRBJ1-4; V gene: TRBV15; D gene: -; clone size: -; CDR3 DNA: TGTGCCACCAGCAGAGATTTCAGCCAAGCAACTAATGAAAAACTGTTTTTT; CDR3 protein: CATSRDFSQATNEKLFF